Shown below are 18 T cell receptor beta chains from a single sample sequenced in a study of HIV-infected patients and healthy controls. Around 500 ng RNA was reverse transcribed with alpha and beta constant-region primers. Separate chain-specific third strand synthesis with multiplexing indices produced the alpha and beta libraries. Each CDR3 protein gets one entry after TCRdb re-called the 5' RACE reads with MiXCR. The table includes 12,000 to 15,000 distinct CDR3 sequences, around 9% detected once. The repertoire came from unfractionated whole blood and reflected all unsorted peripheral T cells. Sequencing input: blood. All receptors derive from an adult in good health.

This clonotype appeared many times. The chain combines TRBV19 with TRBJ2-6; the D is unclear. The CDR3 runs 16 residues. The V gene lost 3 bases and the J gene lost 2 bases, with 11 bases spanning the gap. In germline, CDR1 is LNHDA, CDR2 SQIVND (reference sequence). The CDR3 loop is CASSMAKAPGANVLTF. The CDR3 DNA reads TGTGCCAGTAGTATGGCAAAGGCGCCTGGGGCCAACGTCCTGACTTTC.

This clonotype was seen many times. The chain combines TRBV5-4 with TRBJ2-3; 8 nucleotides align to TRBD1. This CDR3 is 14 amino acids long. Germline values: CDR1 SGHNT, CDR2 YYREEE (reference sequence). V trimming: 0 bases; J trimming: 6 bases; junction bases outside the gene matches: 3. CDR3: CASSLGQGPDTQYF. The CDR3 coding sequence is TGTGCCAGCAGCTTGGGACAGGGGCCCGATACGCAGTATTTT.

This clonotype was recorded a few times. The chain combines TRBV30 with TRBJ2-1; the D gene could be TRBD1 or TRBD2 (5 bases each). V was shortened by 0 bases and J by 12 bases, with 15 bases between the two germline ends. Germline lookup yields CDR1 GTSNPN and CDR2 SVGIG (reference sequence). The CDR3 has 13 residues. The CDR3 DNA is TGTGCCTGGAGTGTCCCCGGGACCCACTTGCAGTTCTTC. Protein product: CAWSVPGTHLQFF. Full variable domain (rest looked up from reference TRBV30 and TRBJ2-1): SQTIHQWPATLVQPVGSPLSLECTVEGTSNPNLYWYRQAAGRGLQLLFYSVGIGQISSEVPQNLSASRPQDRQFILSSKKLLLSDSGFYLCAWSVPGTHLQFFGPGTRLTVL.

This clonotype was counted at least ten times. The chain employs TRBV5-4 and TRBJ2-1; perhaps TRBD2 as D (5 bases). V was shortened by 2 bases and J by 0 bases, with 18 bases between the two germline ends. The germline gives CDR1 SGHNT, CDR2 YYREEE (reference sequence). The CDR3 length is 18 residues. CDR3 sequence: CASSLPTGELGSYNEQFF. CDR3 DNA sequence: TGTGCCAGCAGCTTACCCACTGGGGAGTTAGGCTCCTACAATGAGCAGTTCTTC.

The chain carries TRBV20-1 and TRBJ2-7; tentative D call: TRBD2 (6 bases). The ends were cut back, 1 base at V and 4 bases at J, with 14 bases in the middle. This CDR3 has 14 amino acids. The germline V gene has CDR1 DFQATT and CDR2 SNEGSKA (reference sequence). CDR3 loop: CSARGLEGKYEQYF. The CDR3 DNA sequence: TGCAGTGCTAGAGGACTGGAGGGCAAATACGAGCAGTACTTC.

This clonotype was counted ten times or more. The V call is TRBV3-1, the J call TRBJ2-1; the match to TRBD2 covers 11 bases. Germline-derived CDR1 and CDR2 are LGHDT and YNNKEL (reference sequence). V was pared by 3 bases and J by 0 bases, with 10 bases of the junction left unmatched. This CDR3 is built from 19 residues. The CDR3, as DNA: TGTGCCAGCAGCCATCCGGGACTAGCGGTTACCAACTCCTACAATGAGCAGTTCTTC. Protein sequence: CASSHPGLAVTNSYNEQFF.

In this sample, this clonotype turned up a few times. The J gene is TRBJ1-1, the V gene TRBV20-1, with TRBD1 matching 11 bases. The CDR3 extends over 17 amino acids. After removal of 3 bases from V and 3 bases from J, the junction contained 12 bases not matched to a gene. Germline assignment: CDR1 DFQATT and CDR2 SNEGSKA (reference sequence). The CDR3: CSASDPGTGGPDTEAFF. In DNA form, the CDR3 reads TGCAGTGCTAGTGACCCCGGGACAGGGGGTCCGGACACTGAAGCTTTCTTT.

This clonotype was counted ten times or more. The chain combines TRBV3-1 with TRBJ1-5; D is unresolved. Germline CDR1 LGHDT, CDR2 YNNKEL (reference sequence). The CDR3 runs to 15 residues. With 2 bases removed from V and 1 base from J, the gap between germline ends came to 9 bases. CDR3 residues: CASSQRAPSNQPQHF. The CDR3 bases are TGTGCCAGCAGCCAAAGGGCCCCCAGCAATCAGCCCCAGCATTTT.

This clonotype was seen more than once but under ten times. The chain employs TRBV19 and TRBJ1-5; D is uncertain. This CDR3 comprises 13 residues. The germline V gene has CDR1 LNHDA and CDR2 SQIVND (reference sequence). V was shortened by 8 bases and J by 0 bases, with 8 bases between the two germline ends. CDR3 nucleotide sequence: TGTGCCAGTGCAGCTTATAGCAATCAGCCCCAGCATTTT. Amino acid sequence: CASAAYSNQPQHF. Complete variable domain (other parts from reference TRBV19 and TRBJ1-5): DGGITQSPKYLFRKEGQNVTLSCEQNLNHDAMYWYRQDPGQGLRLIYYSQIVNDFQKGDIAEGYSVSREKKESFPLTVTSAQKNPTAFYLCASAAYSNQPQHFGDGTRLSIL.

Judged by abundance, this clonotype is medium-sized. This chain links TRBV27 with TRBJ2-7, with 14 bases identical to TRBD2. Trimming took 6 bases from V and 3 from J; bases not matched to a gene: 7. The CDR3 length is 16 residues. Germline CDR1 is MNHEY and CDR2 is SMNVEV (reference sequence). For the CDR3, the DNA is TGTGCCAGCAGCGGGACTAGCGGGGGTAGCCTCTACGAGCAGTACTTC. Amino acid sequence: CASSGTSGGSLYEQYF.

This clonotype is labeled as medium-sized. V gene TRBV2 combines with J gene TRBJ2-4; D is uncertain. The length of the CDR3 is 14 residues. The V end was cut by 2 bases, the J end by 4 bases, with 9 bases between. Germline CDR1 reads SNHLY; CDR2 reads FYNNEI. As DNA, the CDR3 is TGTGCCAGCAGTGAATCAGCCATTAAAAACATTCAGTACTTC. This codes for CASSESAIKNIQYF.

This clonotype has at least ten counts. The CDR3 here is CASSYGTDQPQHF. In DNA, the CDR3 is TGTGCCAGCAGCTACGGGACAGATCAGCCCCAGCATTTT. The rearrangement joins TRBV7-2 to TRBJ1-5, with TRBD1 identical over 7 bases. Germline trimming cut 4 bases from V and 5 bases from J; bases unmatched to any gene: 2. The CDR3 loop spans 13 amino acids. Per the germline V gene, CDR1 is SGHTA and CDR2 is FQGNSA. Variable domain in full (rest from reference TRBV7-2 and TRBJ1-5): GAGVSQSPSNKVTEKGKDVELRCDPISGHTALYWYRQSLGQGLEFLIYFQGNSAPDKSGLPSDRFSAERTGGSVSTLTIQRTQQEDSAVYLCASSYGTDQPQHFGDGTRLSIL.

This clonotype was seen at least ten times. The chain links TRBV18 to TRBJ1-1, with unresolved D. Germline CDR1 reads KGHSH; CDR2 reads LQKENI. This CDR3 comprises 14 residues. The V gene lost 4 bases and the J gene lost 1 base, with 10 bases spanning the gap. Written as DNA, the CDR3 is TGTGCCAGCTCACTCACCGACGGGAACACTGAAGCTTTCTTT. This gives the protein CASSLTDGNTEAFF. Full variable domain (remainder filled in from reference TRBV18 and TRBJ1-1): NAGVMQNPRHLVRRRGQEARLRCSPMKGHSHVYWYRQLPEEGLKFMVYLQKENIIDESGMPKERFSAEFPKEGPSILRIQQVVRGDSAAYFCASSLTDGNTEAFFGQGTRLTVV.

This clonotype was picked up many times. The chain joins TRBV30 to TRBJ1-1, with 7 bases that match TRBD1. V lost 3 bases to trimming and J lost 7 bases; unmatched junction nucleotides: 8. This CDR3 has 13 residues. Germline V lookup: CDR1 GTSNPN, CDR2 SVGIG (reference sequence). The CDR3 DNA reads TGTGCCTGGAGATACCGGGACAGAAGTGAAGCTTTCTTT. As protein: CAWRYRDRSEAFF.

This clonotype was seen more than once but under ten times. J is TRBJ2-1 and V is TRBV3-1; TRBD2 might be the D (6 bases). Germline loops: CDR1 LGHDT, CDR2 YNNKEL (reference sequence). The CDR3 has 13 residues. With 1 base removed from V and 7 bases from J, the gap between germline ends came to 8 bases. The CDR3: CASSQVAGNEQFF. Written as DNA, the CDR3 is TGTGCCAGCAGCCAAGTCGCGGGGAATGAGCAGTTCTTC.

The CDR3 coding sequence is TGTGCCAGCAGCTTACGCCGGGACAGGACCGAAGAGACCCAGTACTTC. Amino acid sequence: CASSLRRDRTEETQYF. The chain is built from TRBV13 and TRBJ2-5, with 8 bases matching TRBD1. The ends lost 2 bases at V and 3 bases at J; junction bases unmatched: 8. This CDR3 contains 16 residues. The germline gives CDR1 PRHDT, CDR2 FYEKMQ (reference sequence).

This clonotype was seen only a few times. The V gene is TRBV20-1, the J gene TRBJ1-3; TRBD1 might be the D (6 bases). This CDR3 has 15 residues. Germline loops: CDR1 DFQATT, CDR2 SNEGSKA (reference sequence). CDR3: CRGTNEGKSGNTIYF. CDR3 in DNA: TGCAGGGGGACAAACGAGGGGAAGTCTGGAAACACCATATATTTT.

In its sample, this clonotype was seen many times. The chain joins TRBV27 to TRBJ1-1; D is unclear. Trimming removed 5 bases from V and 1 base from J, with 17 bases in between. This CDR3 has 16 amino acids. Germline-derived CDR1 and CDR2 are MNHEY and SMNVEV (reference sequence). Here the CDR3 DNA reads TGTGCCAGCAGTCCTCCCCTGGGTGCGGCGAACACTGAAGCTTTCTTT. Translated, it gives CASSPPLGAANTEAFF.